Below are 21 T cell receptor beta chains sequenced from a single sample in a study of shared clonotypes between healthy human individuals. Using immunoSEQ multiplex PCR, the repertoire was profiled, and TCRdb retains in-frame clones only, with some absent. This sample has approximately 2.3 million clones, with approximately 93% found just once. Material for sequencing was naive CD4+ T cells from PBMCs. The subset here: CD45RA+ positively selected. These receptors came from a man aged 18 to 35 in good health. Some clones in this sample may be carry-over from other donors' samples.

The gene calls are TRBV7-8 and TRBJ2-7; 7 bases are a match to TRBD2. V lost 5 bases, J lost 6 bases, and 13 bases stayed unmatched. Germline V CDR1 and CDR2: SGHVS, FQNEAQ. The CDR3 spans 15 residues. CDR3 loop: CASSPRGGRALEQYF. The CDR3 DNA reads TGTGCCAGCAGCCCCCGGGGTGGGAGGGCCCTCGAGCAGTACTTC.

V is TRBV6-1 and J is TRBJ2-2; unclear D gene. V was shortened by 2 bases and J by 8 bases, with 15 bases between the two germline ends. The CDR3 is made up of 15 amino acids. Germline V gene sequence: CDR1 MNHNS, CDR2 SASEGT. The CDR3 is CASSESLDPWGELFF. The CDR3 coding sequence is TGTGCCAGCAGTGAAAGTCTCGACCCCTGGGGGGAGCTGTTTTTT.

This chain connects TRBV6-6 to TRBJ1-1; possibly TRBD1 for D (5 bases). V lost 6 bases, J lost 3 bases, and 5 bases lay in between. CDR1 and CDR2 from the germline V gene are MNHNY and SVGAGI (reference sequence). CDR3 length equals 11 residues. The DNA for the CDR3 is TGTGCCAGCAGGGGGGACACTGAAGCTTTCTTT. Protein sequence: CASRGDTEAFF.

The rearrangement joins TRBV14 to TRBJ2-5, with a possible D match to TRBD2 (5 bases). Germline assignment: CDR1 SGHDN and CDR2 FVKESK. V was trimmed by 9 bases and J by 1 base, leaving 12 bases between them. CDR3 length: 13 amino acids. The CDR3 coding sequence is TGTGCCAGGCAGATGAGGGTCCAAGAGACCCAGTACTTC. Its protein product is CARQMRVQETQYF.

The chain has TRBV5-4 and TRBJ1-1; TRBD1 aligns across 7 bases. V shed 4 bases, J shed 2 bases, and the junction held 8 bases outside the gene matches. CDR3 length: 15 residues. Germline V CDR1 and CDR2: SGHNT, YYREEE (reference sequence). The CDR3: CASSDEQGINTEAFF. The CDR3, as DNA: TGTGCCAGCAGCGACGAACAGGGGATCAACACTGAAGCTTTCTTT.

The rearrangement joins TRBV19 to TRBJ2-1; 9 nucleotides agree with TRBD1. J was trimmed by 4 bases and V by 6 bases; bases with no gene match: 13. This CDR3 is built from 17 residues. Germline loops: CDR1 LNHDA, CDR2 SQIVND (reference sequence). The CDR3 sequence is CASSGQGPGTTYNEQFF. The CDR3 nucleotides are TGTGCCAGTAGCGGACAGGGGCCCGGGACTACTTACAATGAGCAGTTCTTC.

On this clone itself: Other DNA sequences in the same sample also yield this CDR3. The CDR3 nucleotides are TGTGCCAGTAGCAGACCTAGCACAGATACGCAGTATTTT. Translating gives CASSRPSTDTQYF. The V gene is TRBV19, the J gene TRBJ2-3; no clear D gene. The CDR3 sequence is 13 residues long. Trimming took off 6 bases at V and 0 bases at J, with 7 bases between the two ends. Germline-derived CDR1 and CDR2 are LNHDA and SQIVND (reference sequence).

This chain connects TRBV2 to TRBJ2-3, with D hard to call. The V and J ends lost 5 bases and 0 bases respectively, with 12 bases between them. Germline assignment: CDR1 SNHLY and CDR2 FYNNEI. This CDR3 region has 15 residues. The CDR3 reads CASSKGLPSTDTQYF. In DNA form, the CDR3 reads TGTGCCAGCAGTAAGGGATTGCCTAGCACAGATACGCAGTATTTT.

V and J are TRBV19 and TRBJ2-7; D is unresolved. CDR1 and CDR2 (germline): LNHDA, SQIVND (reference sequence). The CDR3 totals 13 residues. Trimming left V 6 bases short and J 2 bases short, with 11 bases between. The CDR3 region is CASSLSPTYEQYF. The CDR3 DNA is TGTGCCAGTAGCTTGAGTCCAACCTACGAGCAGTACTTC.

CDR3 sequence: CASSPGQGRNTEAFF. CDR3 coding DNA: TGTGCCAGCAGCCCTGGACAGGGACGGAACACTGAAGCTTTCTTT. The chain couples TRBV11-3 to TRBJ1-1, with TRBD1 matching over 8 bases. The CDR3 totals 15 residues. Germline values: CDR1 SGHNT, CDR2 YENEEA. The trim removed 5 bases at V and 1 base at J, leaving 6 bases unmatched. Complete variable domain (other parts from reference TRBV11-3 and TRBJ1-1): EAGVVQSPRYKIIEKKQPVAFWCNPISGHNTLYWYLQNLGQGPELLIRYENEEAVDDSQLPKDRFSAERLKGVDSTLKIQPAELGDSAVYLCASSPGQGRNTEAFFGQGTRLTVV.

V and J are TRBV28 and TRBJ1-5, with a possible D match to TRBD1 (5 bases). Trimming cost V 3 bases and J 7 bases, with 13 bases left between them. Looked up from germline, CDR1 is MDHEN and CDR2 is SYDVKM. This CDR3 region has 14 residues. Here the CDR3 reads CASSFDRPLQPQHF. DNA for the CDR3: TGTGCCAGCAGTTTTGACAGACCCCTCCAGCCCCAGCATTTT. Variable domain in full (rest from reference TRBV28 and TRBJ1-5): DVKVTQSSRYLVKRTGEKVFLECVQDMDHENMFWYRQDPGLGLRLIYFSYDVKMKEKGDIPEGYSVSREKKERFSLILESASTNQTSMYLCASSFDRPLQPQHFGDGTRLSIL.

The chain is built from TRBV29-1 and TRBJ2-7, with 13 bases matching TRBD2. Per the germline V gene, CDR1 is SQVTM and CDR2 is ANQGSEA. V shed 6 bases and J 4 bases; nucleotides not matched to a gene: 6. This CDR3 is 14 amino acids long. The CDR3 sequence: CSVLGLAGVYEQYF. CDR3 bases: TGCAGCGTCCTTGGACTAGCGGGAGTGTACGAGCAGTACTTC.

V and J are TRBV18 and TRBJ2-7, with D possibly matching TRBD2 (6 bases). Germline V lookup: CDR1 KGHSH, CDR2 LQKENI. The V end lost 3 bases, the J end lost 2 bases, and 14 bases lay between the germline ends. This CDR3 is 15 amino acids long. CDR3 protein: CASSPPGLPAYEQYF. CDR3 DNA sequence: TGTGCCAGCTCACCGCCGGGACTGCCGGCCTACGAGCAGTACTTC. The full variable domain, in which reference TRBV18 and TRBJ2-7 provide the parts outside the CDR3, is NAGVMQNPRHLVRRRGQEARLRCSPMKGHSHVYWYRQLPEEGLKFMVYLQKENIIDESGMPKERFSAEFPKEGPSILRIQQVVRGDSAAYFCASSPPGLPAYEQYFGPGTRLTVT.

The chain employs TRBV6-6 and TRBJ2-7; D unclear. The CDR3 totals 11 residues. Germline V lookup: CDR1 MNHNY, CDR2 SVGAGI (reference sequence). V was pared by 1 base and J by 7 bases, with 5 bases between. DNA for the CDR3: TGTGCCAGCAGTTACTTTGAGGAGCAGTACTTC. As protein: CASSYFEEQYF.

V is TRBV10-3 and J is TRBJ1-2, with unresolved D. The germline CDR1 and CDR2 sequences are ENHRY and SYGVKD. CDR3 length: 13 residues. Trimming removed 2 bases at V and 8 bases at J, with 12 bases between. The CDR3 sequence: CAISEAGVEGYTF. The CDR3 nucleotides are TGTGCCATCAGTGAGGCTGGGGTGGAGGGCTACACCTTC.

Comment on this clone: This specimen includes other DNA sequences encoding the same CDR3. The chain carries TRBV14 and TRBJ1-2; the D is unclear. Germline loops: CDR1 SGHDN, CDR2 FVKESK. This CDR3 comprises 13 residues. V was cut by 1 base and J by 4 bases, with 7 bases left in between. The CDR3 DNA is TGTGCCAGCAGCCAAGGGGCACTCTATGGCTACACCTTC. Translated: CASSQGALYGYTF.

V usage is TRBV18 and J usage is TRBJ1-4, with a tentative D call TRBD1 (5 bases). Germline V lookup: CDR1 KGHSH, CDR2 LQKENI. The V and J ends lost 4 bases and 14 bases respectively, with 23 bases between them. The CDR3 is made up of 15 amino acids. For the CDR3, the DNA is TGTGCCAGCTCACAGGGACGTAACCGTGCAACTACCCTGTTTTTT. It codes for CASSQGRNRATTLFF.

The chain is built from TRBV4-2 and TRBJ1-5; D gene uncertain. The CDR3 length is 17 residues. From germline, CDR1 is LGHNA and CDR2 YNFKEQ. The V end lost 4 bases, the J end lost 2 bases, and 18 bases lay between the germline ends. The CDR3, as DNA: TGTGCCAGCAGCCCCCTAACCCCTGGCGGAGGCAATCAGCCCCAGCATTTT. Its translation is CASSPLTPGGGNQPQHF.

In regard to this clone: Other nucleotide sequences in the sample specify the same CDR3. The rearrangement uses TRBV5-1 and TRBJ2-3; D is uncertain. Germline CDR1 SGHRS, CDR2 YFSETQ. The length of the CDR3 is 12 residues. Deletions cut 0 bases from V and 4 bases from J, with 3 bases between. In DNA, the CDR3 is TGCGCCAGCAGCTTGGCAGCAGATACGCAGTATTTT. Amino acid sequence: CASSLAADTQYF.

The CDR3 sequence: CASSHRGRRGYEQYF. CDR3 nucleotide sequence: TGTGCCAGCAGCCACAGGGGGCGGAGAGGGTACGAGCAGTACTTC. V and J are TRBV6-6 and TRBJ2-7; 9 nucleotides align to TRBD1. The CDR3 runs 15 residues. V shed 6 bases and J 4 bases; nucleotides not matched to a gene: 10. Per the germline V gene, CDR1 is MNHNY and CDR2 is SVGAGI (reference sequence).

The chain uses TRBV27 and TRBJ1-5; perhaps TRBD1 as D (5 bases). V was pared by 7 bases and J by 6 bases, with 13 bases between. The germline V gene has CDR1 MNHEY and CDR2 SMNVEV (reference sequence). This CDR3 is 13 amino acids long. The CDR3 DNA follows: TGTGCCAGCACGGGGGTAAGAGGTCAGCCCCAGCATTTT. Protein product: CASTGVRGQPQHF.